The table lists the clone carrying this T cell receptor (beta chain) with a count of one. This CDR3 has 15 residues. Germline loops: CDR1 GTSNPN, CDR2 SVGIG (reference sequence). V was pared by 2 bases and J by 0 bases, with 7 bases of the junction left unmatched. The data were obtained in a study of blood T cell repertoires in COVID-19. The overall study: Samples came from the United States, Italy and Spain, spanning acute and convalescent COVID-19.

Data came from immunoSEQ multiplex PCR; TCRdb stores just in-frame clones and leaves some out. Here the sample spans 70,000 or so clones, about nine tenths being singletons. Sequencing was carried out using peripheral blood. This chain connects TRBV30 to TRBJ2-7, with 7 bases aligning to TRBD1. The source is a woman of 80 years or more with active COVID-19. CDR3 sequence: CAWSPSDRVSYEQYF. CDR3 coding DNA: TGTGCCTGGAGTCCCTCCGACAGGGTCTCCTACGAGCAGTACTTC. Supplemented by reference TRBV30 and TRBJ2-7, the full variable domain reads SQTIHQWPATLVQPVGSPLSLECTVEGTSNPNLYWYRQAAGRGLQLLFYSVGIGQISSEVPQNLSASRPQDRQFILSSKKLLLSDSGFYLCAWSPSDRVSYEQYFGPGTRLTVT.